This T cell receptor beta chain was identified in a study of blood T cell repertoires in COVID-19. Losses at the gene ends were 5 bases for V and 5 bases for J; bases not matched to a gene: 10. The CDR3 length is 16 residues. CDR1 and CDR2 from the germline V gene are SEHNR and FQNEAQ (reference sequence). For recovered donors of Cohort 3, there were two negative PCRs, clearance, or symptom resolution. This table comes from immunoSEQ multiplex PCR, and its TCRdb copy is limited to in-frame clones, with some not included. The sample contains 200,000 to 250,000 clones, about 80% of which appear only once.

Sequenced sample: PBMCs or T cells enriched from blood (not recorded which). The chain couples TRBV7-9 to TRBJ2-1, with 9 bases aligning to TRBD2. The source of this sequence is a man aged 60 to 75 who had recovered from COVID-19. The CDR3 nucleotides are TGTGCCAGCAGCCCCACGGGGGCGGGGGGGGACAATGAGCAGTTCTTC. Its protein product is CASSPTGAGGDNEQFF.